One and the same sample provided the 20 T cell receptor beta chains below, sequenced in a study of cytomegalovirus exposure and HLA in healthy donors. The PCR made use of 60 Vbeta and 13 Jbeta primers. Measured with immunoSEQ multiplex PCR; TCRdb has only the in-frame clones, and not every one. The data hold 85,000 to 130,000 clones, with roughly 83% observed a single time. Sequenced material: PBMCs. Receptor source: a female donor in good health and CMV-seropositive.

The rearrangement links TRBV7-2 to TRBJ1-2; D may be TRBD1 (6 bases). V was trimmed by 2 bases and J by 3 bases, leaving 7 bases between them. The CDR3 totals 13 residues. Germline V gene lookup returns CDR1 SGHTA and CDR2 FQGNSA. CDR3 nucleotides: TGTGCCAGCAGCTTAAACAGGGACTATGGCTACACCTTC. Protein product: CASSLNRDYGYTF.

In regard to this clone: Its ends do not fully match the called genes, so a read error is possible. V is TRBV10-3 and J is TRBJ1-1; D gene uncertain. The CDR3 has 13 residues. Germline CDR1 ENHRY, CDR2 SYGVKD. The CDR3 bases are TGTGCCAGCAGTTCGGACGTAACGGGGAGAGCTTTCTTT. It specifies CASSSDVTGRAFF.

This chain links TRBV28 with TRBJ1-5; D is unclear. This CDR3 is built from 16 residues. In germline, CDR1 is MDHEN, CDR2 SYDVKM. The CDR3 here is CVRQPPPLPQSQPQHF. The CDR3 coding sequence is TGTGTGCGTCAACCCCCTCCTTTGCCCCAAAGTCAGCCCCAGCATTTT.

The chain uses TRBV5-4 and TRBJ2-1; 10 nucleotides align to TRBD2. Trimming removed 0 bases from V and 3 bases from J; junction bases left unmatched: 0. Germline assignment: CDR1 SGHNT and CDR2 YYREEE (reference sequence). This CDR3 contains 15 residues. CDR3 region: CASSLVAGGYNEQFF. CDR3 sequence (DNA): TGTGCCAGCAGCTTGGTAGCGGGGGGCTACAATGAGCAGTTCTTC.

V and J are TRBV27 and TRBJ2-7; possibly TRBD1 for D (5 bases). V lost 5 bases and J lost 3, with 11 bases in between. Germline values: CDR1 MNHEY, CDR2 SMNVEV (reference sequence). The CDR3 length is 13 residues. Here the CDR3 DNA reads TGTGCCAGCAGTCTCAGGGCCTTCTACGAGCAGTACTTC. It specifies CASSLRAFYEQYF.

This chain joins TRBV2 and TRBJ2-3; TRBD1 matches at 7 bases. The CDR3 is 16 amino acids. Trimming took 6 bases from V and 0 from J; bases not matched to a gene: 9. Germline V CDR1 and CDR2: SNHLY, FYNNEI. The CDR3 nucleotides are TGTGCCAGCAGGGTTACAGGGGCCCTGAGCACAGATACGCAGTATTTT. It yields the protein CASRVTGALSTDTQYF.

This clone was recorded once. V usage is TRBV19 and J usage is TRBJ2-6; 9 bases align to TRBD1. The V segment lost 4 bases and the J segment 3 bases; nucleotides outside the gene matches: 10. Germline CDR1 is LNHDA and CDR2 is SQIVND (reference sequence). There are 18 residues in the CDR3. CDR3 region: CASSTDRDRVFGANVLTF. DNA for the CDR3: TGTGCCAGTAGTACGGACCGGGACAGGGTTTTTGGGGCCAACGTCCTGACTTTC.

This sequence joins TRBV5-6 and TRBJ1-2, with 10 bases aligning to TRBD1. Germline trimming cut 4 bases from V and 8 bases from J; bases unmatched to any gene: 5. CDR3 length: 13 amino acids. Germline V gene lookup returns CDR1 SGHDT and CDR2 YYEEEE. CDR3 sequence reads: CASSPTGGHGYTF. The CDR3 DNA sequence: TGTGCCAGCAGCCCGACAGGGGGCCACGGCTACACCTTC.

As for this clone: The junction shows a germline mismatch at one end, possibly a read error. This chain joins TRBV5-1 and TRBJ2-6, with TRBD1 matching 8 bases. The CDR3 consists of 20 residues. Germline V CDR1 and CDR2: SGHRS, YFSETQ. CDR3 in DNA: TGCGCCAGCAGCCCCGTAGGGATGACAGGGGATTTCTCTGGGGCCAACGGCCTGACTTTC. Amino acid sequence: CASSPVGMTGDFSGANGLTF.

This chain joins TRBV6-1 and TRBJ1-1; TRBD1 matches at 12 bases. The CDR3 has 14 amino acids. V lost 7 bases to trimming and J lost 4 bases; unmatched junction nucleotides: 4. The germline gives CDR1 MNHNS, CDR2 SASEGT. The CDR3 loop reads CASNRGQGATEAFF. CDR3 nucleotide sequence: TGTGCCAGCAACCGGGGACAGGGGGCCACTGAAGCTTTCTTT.

As DNA, the CDR3 is TGTGCCAGCAGCCCGGCGGGGCGCGGAGAGACCCAGTACTTC. Its translation: CASSPAGRGETQYF. The V and J genes are TRBV6-6 and TRBJ2-5; TRBD2 is a possible D gene (6 bases). Trimming removed 6 bases from V and 4 bases from J, with 15 bases in between. CDR1 and CDR2 from the germline V gene are MNHNY and SVGAGI (reference sequence). The CDR3 runs to 14 residues.

The V gene is TRBV7-7, the J gene TRBJ2-2, with TRBD2 matching 13 bases. Trimming cost V 5 bases and J 2 bases; bases outside gene matches: 8. This CDR3 spans 18 amino acids. Per the germline V gene, CDR1 is SSHAT and CDR2 is FNYEAQ (reference sequence). CDR3 sequence: CASSTSTSGGINTGELFF. The CDR3 DNA sequence: TGTGCCAGCAGCACCTCGACTAGCGGGGGGATCAACACCGGGGAGCTGTTTTTT.

CDR3 in DNA: TGTGCCAGCAGCTTAGCCCTGGGACTAGCGGGGGACCACAATGAGCAGTTCTTC. Translated, it gives CASSLALGLAGDHNEQFF. This chain links TRBV7-6 with TRBJ2-1; 14 bases align to TRBD2. Germline V gene lookup returns CDR1 SGHVS and CDR2 FNYEAQ. This CDR3 contains 18 residues. Trimming took 0 bases from V and 5 from J; bases not matched to a gene: 6.

The V gene is TRBV30, the J gene TRBJ1-3; the D gene is possibly TRBD1 (5 bases). This CDR3 is 13 amino acids long. The V gene lost 3 bases and the J gene lost 4 bases, with 10 bases spanning the gap. Per the germline V gene, CDR1 is GTSNPN and CDR2 is SVGIG (reference sequence). The CDR3 protein is CAWSPGLGNTIYF. The CDR3 DNA sequence: TGTGCCTGGAGCCCAGGGCTCGGAAACACCATATATTTT.

The CDR3 nucleotides are TGTGCCAGCTCACCACCCCCACAGGGGGCTTTCTTTGGGGCCAACGTCCTGACTTTC. It is translated as CASSPPPQGAFFGANVLTF. The chain joins TRBV18 to TRBJ2-6; 9 bases are shared with TRBD1. The CDR3 sequence is 19 residues long. The ends lost 0 bases at V and 3 bases at J; junction bases unmatched: 9. Germline V gene data show CDR1 as KGHSH and CDR2 as LQKENI. Full variable domain (rest looked up from reference TRBV18 and TRBJ2-6): NAGVMQNPRHLVRRRGQEARLRCSPMKGHSHVYWYRQLPEEGLKFMVYLQKENIIDESGMPKERFSAEFPKEGPSILRIQQVVRGDSAAYFCASSPPPQGAFFGANVLTFGAGSRLTVL.

CDR3 loop: CASSYSREGEKLFF. The CDR3 DNA reads TGTGCCAGCAGTTACTCACGGGAGGGTGAAAAACTGTTTTTT. V usage is TRBV6-5 and J usage is TRBJ1-4; unclear D gene. CDR3 length: 14 residues. The V end lost 0 bases, the J end lost 7 bases, and 9 bases lay between the germline ends. Germline lookup yields CDR1 MNHEY and CDR2 SVGAGI.

This clone was counted a single time. V is TRBV5-1 and J is TRBJ2-2; D perhaps matches TRBD2 (5 bases). Germline V gene data show CDR1 as SGHRS and CDR2 as YFSETQ. V was trimmed by 1 base and J by 4 bases, leaving 11 bases between them. The CDR3 totals 15 residues. CDR3 sequence: CASSLSGVGTGELFF. The CDR3 bases are TGCGCCAGCAGCTTGTCCGGGGTGGGCACCGGGGAGCTGTTTTTT.

This chain uses TRBV15 with TRBJ2-3, with TRBD2 matching 10 bases. The V gene end was trimmed by 1 base and the J gene end by 6 bases; junction bases not matched to a gene: 4. The CDR3 spans 15 residues. The germline CDR1 and CDR2 sequences are LNHNV and YYDKDF (reference sequence). Here the CDR3 reads CATSRAASGGDTQYF. In DNA, the CDR3 is TGTGCCACCAGCAGAGCGGCTAGCGGGGGCGATACGCAGTATTTT.

The chain joins TRBV27 to TRBJ1-4, with D possibly being TRBD1 (6 bases). Germline lookup yields CDR1 MNHEY and CDR2 SMNVEV (reference sequence). V was trimmed by 6 bases and J by 0 bases, leaving 14 bases between them. This CDR3 spans 16 amino acids. This chain's CDR3 is CASRTLPGATNEKLFF. The CDR3 DNA follows: TGTGCCAGCAGAACCCTCCCAGGGGCAACTAATGAAAAACTGTTTTTT.

This chain joins TRBV6-5 and TRBJ2-7; D is possibly TRBD2 (5 bases). Trimming took 6 bases from V and 12 from J, leaving 18 bases between them. This CDR3 comprises 12 residues. Germline V gene data show CDR1 as MNHEY and CDR2 as SVGAGI. For the CDR3, the DNA is TGTGCCAGCAGCCCGGCGGGCCCCCCTTGGTACTTC. Translation: CASSPAGPPWYF.